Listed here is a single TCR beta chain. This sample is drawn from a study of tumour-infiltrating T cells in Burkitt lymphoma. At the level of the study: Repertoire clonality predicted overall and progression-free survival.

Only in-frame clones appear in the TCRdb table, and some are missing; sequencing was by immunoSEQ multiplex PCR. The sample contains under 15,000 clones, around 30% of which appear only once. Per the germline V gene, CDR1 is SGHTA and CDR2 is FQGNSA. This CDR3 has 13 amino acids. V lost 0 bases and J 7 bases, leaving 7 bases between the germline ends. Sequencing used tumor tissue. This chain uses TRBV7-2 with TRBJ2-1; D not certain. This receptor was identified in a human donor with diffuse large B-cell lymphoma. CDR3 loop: CASSLAGFNEQFF. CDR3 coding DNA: TGTGCCAGCAGCTTAGCAGGGTTTAATGAGCAGTTCTTC.